The 25 T cell receptor beta chains below come from one sample, sequenced in a study of blood T cell repertoires in COVID-19. The method was immunoSEQ multiplex PCR; TCRdb's version includes in-frame clones alone and lacks a portion of them. The table records around 87,000 clones, 80% to 90% of them present only once. Sample: peripheral blood. These TCRs come from a man in his fifties or sixties with acute or convalescent COVID-19.

V and J are TRBV11-2 and TRBJ2-3; 8 bases match TRBD2. The CDR3 has 15 residues. Germline loops: CDR1 SGHAT, CDR2 FQNNGV. V trimming: 5 bases; J trimming: 5 bases; junction bases outside the gene matches: 9. CDR3 nucleotides: TGTGCCAGCAGCATTAATAGCGGGGAGGGAGATACGCAGTATTTT. It yields the protein CASSINSGEGDTQYF.

This clone was observed a handful of times. J is TRBJ2-1 and V is TRBV30; possibly TRBD1 for D (5 bases). The ends were cut back, 0 bases at V and 7 bases at J, with 16 bases in the middle. The CDR3 runs to 15 residues. Germline CDR1 reads GTSNPN; CDR2 reads SVGIG (reference sequence). Here the CDR3 DNA reads TGTGCCTGGAGTGTACATAGGGGCGCGCGGAATGAGCAGTTCTTC. It translates to CAWSVHRGARNEQFF. The whole variable domain, remainder taken from reference TRBV30 and TRBJ2-1, is SQTIHQWPATLVQPVGSPLSLECTVEGTSNPNLYWYRQAAGRGLQLLFYSVGIGQISSEVPQNLSASRPQDRQFILSSKKLLLSDSGFYLCAWSVHRGARNEQFFGPGTRLTVL.

The chain carries TRBV18 and TRBJ1-1; the match to TRBD1 covers 7 bases. With 2 bases clipped from V and 0 bases from J, the junction kept 6 bases outside the gene matches. The germline gives CDR1 KGHSH, CDR2 LQKENI. The CDR3 spans 16 residues. The CDR3 sequence is CASSPRGQVLNTEAFF. In DNA, the CDR3 is TGTGCCAGCTCACCAAGAGGACAGGTCCTGAACACTGAAGCTTTCTTT.

The chain uses TRBV11-2 and TRBJ2-3, with D perhaps matching TRBD2 (7 bases). Germline CDR1 is SGHAT and CDR2 is FQNNGV. CDR3 length: 17 amino acids. V was pared by 5 bases and J by 1 base, with 19 bases between. CDR3 DNA sequence: TGTGCCAGCAGCCGGTGGCAGGCGGGGGCCCGCACAGATACGCAGTATTTT. It yields the protein CASSRWQAGARTDTQYF.

The rearrangement joins TRBV7-2 to TRBJ1-1; D is unresolved. From germline, CDR1 is SGHTA and CDR2 FQGNSA. V was shortened by 1 base and J by 4 bases, with 10 bases between the two germline ends. This CDR3 spans 14 amino acids. CDR3 nucleotide sequence: TGTGCCAGCAGCTTAGTGGCGGAGGTCACTGAAGCTTTCTTT. This gives the protein CASSLVAEVTEAFF.

V usage is TRBV14 and J usage is TRBJ2-3; unclear D gene. The CDR3 totals 14 residues. Germline loops: CDR1 SGHDN, CDR2 FVKESK. Trimming took 1 base from V and 1 from J, leaving 6 bases between them. Written as DNA, the CDR3 is TGTGCCAGCAGCCAAGTTCTAGGCACAGATACGCAGTATTTT. It codes for CASSQVLGTDTQYF.

In the case of this clone: This specimen includes other DNA sequences encoding the same CDR3. The DNA of the CDR3 is TGTGCCTGGAGTGTAGGTCAGGGTGACACCATATATTTT. Translating gives CAWSVGQGDTIYF. The V call is TRBV30, the J call TRBJ1-3; D might be TRBD1 (5 bases). Germline lookup yields CDR1 GTSNPN and CDR2 SVGIG (reference sequence). The CDR3 spans 13 residues. V was pared by 0 bases and J by 8 bases, with 11 bases between. The full variable domain, its missing parts supplied by reference TRBV30 and TRBJ1-3, is SQTIHQWPATLVQPVGSPLSLECTVEGTSNPNLYWYRQAAGRGLQLLFYSVGIGQISSEVPQNLSASRPQDRQFILSSKKLLLSDSGFYLCAWSVGQGDTIYFGEGSWLTVV.

The genes are TRBV6-5 and TRBJ2-1; 8 bases match TRBD2. CDR3 length equals 14 residues. Germline lookup yields CDR1 MNHEY and CDR2 SVGAGI. V was clipped by 4 bases and J by 9 bases; unmatched bases: 8. The CDR3 loop reads CASSSRGRGGEQFF. The CDR3 DNA follows: TGTGCCAGCAGTTCGCGGGGCCGGGGGGGTGAGCAGTTCTTC.

The J gene is TRBJ1-6, the V gene TRBV1. TRBV1 is flagged as a pseudogene. The CDR3 runs 21 residues. The CDR3 reads CTSSPASHSSGALPYNSPLHF. The CDR3 DNA sequence: TGCACCAGCAGCCCTGCATCCCATAGTAGTGGTGCTTTGCCCTATAATTCACCCCTCCACTTT.

This chain joins TRBV7-8 and TRBJ2-2; a possible D gene is TRBD1 (6 bases). This CDR3 spans 16 amino acids. Between the trimmed V and J ends, which lost 2 bases and 5 bases, there was a span of 15 bases. CDR1 is SGHVS and CDR2 is FQNEAQ in the germline V gene. CDR3 protein: CASSLSGAQFTGELFF. CDR3 in DNA: TGTGCCAGCAGCTTATCAGGGGCCCAGTTTACCGGGGAGCTGTTTTTT.

V gene TRBV2 combines with J gene TRBJ2-5; D perhaps matches TRBD1 (6 bases). V dropped 7 bases and J dropped 1 base, with 16 bases sitting between them. Germline V gives CDR1 SNHLY, CDR2 FYNNEI. The CDR3 spans 15 residues. As DNA, the CDR3 is TGTGCCAGCACCTACGGACAGACCCTCCAAGAGACCCAGTACTTC. Amino acids: CASTYGQTLQETQYF.

The chain uses TRBV5-1 and TRBJ1-1; the D is unclear. The CDR3 loop spans 14 amino acids. The V and J ends lost 4 bases and 6 bases respectively, with 16 bases between them. Germline CDR1 and CDR2: SGHRS and YFSETQ. The DNA of the CDR3 is TGCGCCAGCAGCGCGACGGGGAATAGCGCTGAAGCTTTCTTT. Residues: CASSATGNSAEAFF. Full variable domain (missing parts from reference TRBV5-1 and TRBJ1-1): KAGVTQTPRYLIKTRGQQVTLSCSPISGHRSVSWYQQTPGQGLQFLFEYFSETQRNKGNFPGRFSGRQFSNSRSEMNVSTLELGDSALYLCASSATGNSAEAFFGQGTRLTVV.

The J gene is TRBJ1-1, the V gene TRBV7-2, with 10 bases aligning to TRBD1. With V trimmed by 5 bases and J by 5 bases, 5 bases remained unmatched. The CDR3 has 14 residues. CDR1 and CDR2 (germline): SGHTA, FQGNSA. The CDR3: CASSSDRGRTEAFF. The CDR3 DNA reads TGTGCCAGCAGCAGTGACAGGGGGCGTACTGAAGCTTTCTTT.

This clone was seen only once. The chain recombines TRBV14 with TRBJ1-3, with D hard to call. The CDR3 is made up of 15 amino acids. The germline gives CDR1 SGHDN, CDR2 FVKESK. The ends were cut back, 3 bases at V and 0 bases at J, with 9 bases in the middle. The CDR3 loop reads CASSHFSGSGNTIYF. DNA for the CDR3: TGTGCCAGCAGCCATTTTTCAGGCTCTGGAAACACCATATATTTT. The variable domain in full, completed from reference TRBV14 and TRBJ1-3, reads EAGVTQFPSHSVIEKGQTVTLRCDPISGHDNLYWYRRVMGKEIKFLLHFVKESKQDESGMPNNRFLAERTGGTYSTLKVQPAELEDSGVYFCASSHFSGSGNTIYFGEGSWLTVV.

In its sample, this clone was seen once. V usage is TRBV11-2 and J usage is TRBJ2-5, with a tentative D call TRBD1 (5 bases). Trimming left V 5 bases short and J 5 bases short, with 15 bases between. The CDR3 contains 14 residues. Per the germline V gene, CDR1 is SGHAT and CDR2 is FQNNGV. The CDR3 here is CASSDRRGGETQYF. The CDR3 nucleotides read TGTGCCAGCAGCGATCGAAGGGGTGGGGAGACCCAGTACTTC.

The chain links TRBV7-3 to TRBJ1-1; D call uncertain. V was cut by 1 base and J by 3 bases, with 6 bases left in between. Germline assignment: CDR1 SGHTA and CDR2 FQGTGA. The CDR3 is 13 residues long. CDR3 loop: CASSLSRDTEAFF. The CDR3 bases are TGTGCCAGCAGCTTAAGCCGGGACACTGAAGCTTTCTTT.

V gene TRBV19 combines with J gene TRBJ1-5; a possible D gene is TRBD1 (5 bases). The germline V gene has CDR1 LNHDA and CDR2 SQIVND (reference sequence). The CDR3 runs to 15 residues. V dropped 1 base and J dropped 2 bases, with 9 bases sitting between them. DNA for the CDR3: TGTGCCAGTAGTATAGTCGGGGGTGGCAATCAGCCCCAGCATTTT. Its translation: CASSIVGGGNQPQHF.

The rearrangement links TRBV19 to TRBJ1-5; TRBD1 matches 7 bases. The ends lost 3 bases at V and 0 bases at J; junction bases unmatched: 5. There are 16 residues in the CDR3. Germline V lookup: CDR1 LNHDA, CDR2 SQIVND (reference sequence). The CDR3 nucleotides are TGTGCCAGTAGTATCCCGACAGGGACTAGCAATCAGCCCCAGCATTTT. Amino acid sequence: CASSIPTGTSNQPQHF. Together with reference TRBV19 and TRBJ1-5, the CDR3 gives the full variable domain: DGGITQSPKYLFRKEGQNVTLSCEQNLNHDAMYWYRQDPGQGLRLIYYSQIVNDFQKGDIAEGYSVSREKKESFPLTVTSAQKNPTAFYLCASSIPTGTSNQPQHFGDGTRLSIL.

This clone was seen once. This rearrangement joins TRBV7-9 to TRBJ1-2; 9 bases align to TRBD1. V trimming: 4 bases; J trimming: 7 bases; junction bases outside the gene matches: 10. Germline CDR1 is SEHNR and CDR2 is FQNEAQ (reference sequence). The CDR3 length is 15 residues. The CDR3 here is CASSSLWTGEIGYTF. The CDR3 region has the DNA TGTGCCAGCAGCTCTCTTTGGACAGGGGAAATTGGCTACACCTTC.

V and J are TRBV4-2 and TRBJ2-1; D is unclear. Trimming left V 1 base short and J 9 bases short, with 16 bases between. This CDR3 has 15 amino acids. Germline V lookup: CDR1 LGHNA, CDR2 YNFKEQ. The CDR3 is CASSQGHIDDTEQFF. The CDR3 nucleotides read TGTGCCAGCAGCCAAGGCCATATCGACGACACTGAGCAGTTCTTC.

This chain uses TRBV5-4 with TRBJ1-1; D might be TRBD1 (5 bases). Germline-derived CDR1 and CDR2 are SGHNT and YYREEE (reference sequence). The CDR3 extends over 15 amino acids. V dropped 3 bases and J dropped 2 bases, with 14 bases sitting between them. DNA of the CDR3: TGTGCCAGCAGCTGGGGGGGACGGGGAAACACTGAAGCTTTCTTT. Translated, it gives CASSWGGRGNTEAFF.

The chain combines TRBV11-2 with TRBJ2-1, with 11 positions matching TRBD2. This CDR3 region has 15 residues. J was trimmed by 4 bases and V by 3 bases; bases with no gene match: 2. The germline CDR1 and CDR2 sequences are SGHAT and FQNNGV. The CDR3 loop reads CASSLLAGGYNEQFF. The CDR3 nucleotides are TGTGCCAGCAGCTTGTTAGCGGGGGGGTACAATGAGCAGTTCTTC.

The chain combines TRBV3-1 (or the pseudogene TRBV3-2) with TRBJ1-2; possibly TRBD1 for D (5 bases). This CDR3 is 13 amino acids long. Germline V gene sequence: CDR1 LGHDT, CDR2 YNNKEL (reference sequence). Deletions cut 3 bases from V and 6 bases from J, with 11 bases between. The CDR3 sequence is CASSQPQGHGYTF. CDR3 coding DNA: TGTGCCAGCAGCCAGCCTCAGGGCCATGGCTACACCTTC.

The chain employs TRBV3-1 (or the pseudogene TRBV3-2) and TRBJ2-6; D may be TRBD2 (6 bases). V was shortened by 1 base and J by 2 bases, with 9 bases between the two germline ends. Germline V CDR1 and CDR2: LGHDT, YNNKEL (reference sequence). The CDR3 totals 16 residues. Written as DNA, the CDR3 is TGTGCCAGCAGCCAAGCCCCGGGAGCTGGGGCCAACGTCCTGACTTTC. Protein: CASSQAPGAGANVLTF.

V and J are TRBV12-3 or TRBV12-4 and TRBJ2-7; D is perhaps TRBD2 (6 bases). V was cut by 3 bases and J by 0 bases, with 6 bases left in between. This CDR3 has 13 residues. The CDR3 reads CASSFGSSYEQYV. The CDR3 region has the DNA TGTGCCAGCAGTTTCGGGAGCTCCTACGAGCAGTACGTC.